Each of the 15 T cell receptor beta chains below was sequenced from the same sample in a study of blood T cells in healthy people across ages. With a J-beta primer mix and a sample-barcoded 5' primer, a second PCR ran about 6 to 11 cycles. MiXCR, run by TCRdb on the 5' RACE reads, gives a single entry per CDR3 protein. In the table there are around 1.7 million distinct CDR3 sequences, roughly 27% of which are singletons. Material for sequencing was blood. The source of these receptors is a woman aged 25 to 39 in good health.

This clonotype has just a few counts. The chain combines TRBV20-1 with TRBJ2-1; weak D call: TRBD1 (5 bases). The CDR3 length is 14 residues. Germline values: CDR1 DFQATT, CDR2 SNEGSKA (reference sequence). Trimming stripped 6 bases from V and 10 bases from J, with 22 bases between. CDR3 residues: CSAEGQGHNREQFF. CDR3 nucleotides: TGCAGTGCAGAAGGTCAGGGTCACAATCGGGAGCAGTTCTTC.

Only a few counts were recorded for this clonotype. V gene TRBV7-3 combines with J gene TRBJ1-1; D gene uncertain. With 5 bases removed from V and 4 bases from J, the gap between germline ends came to 11 bases. CDR1 and CDR2 from the germline V gene are SGHTA and FQGTGA. The CDR3 runs to 13 residues. CDR3 residues: CASSQLGTTEAFF. CDR3 nucleotides: TGTGCCAGCAGCCAATTGGGTACCACTGAAGCTTTCTTT.

This clonotype was counted ten times or more. The genes are TRBV3-1 and TRBJ2-6; D is possibly TRBD1 (5 bases). CDR3 length: 16 residues. Germline-derived CDR1 and CDR2 are LGHDT and YNNKEL (reference sequence). The V and J ends lost 0 bases and 0 bases respectively, with 6 bases between them. The CDR3 DNA reads as TGTGCCAGCAGCCAAGAAGGGGACTCTGGGGCCAACGTCCTGACTTTC. Encoded protein: CASSQEGDSGANVLTF.

The chain has TRBV2 and TRBJ1-1, with D possibly being TRBD1 (5 bases). Looked up from germline, CDR1 is SNHLY and CDR2 is FYNNEI. The CDR3 consists of 12 residues. Trimming removed 10 bases at V and 7 bases at J, with 16 bases between. The CDR3 nucleotides read TGTGCCAACCGGGGACGGCTTATTGAAGCTTTCTTT. Amino acids: CANRGRLIEAFF.

The chain has TRBV4-1 and TRBJ2-5, with D possibly being TRBD2 (6 bases). Trimming removed 0 bases from V and 5 bases from J, with 19 bases in between. This CDR3 is built from 17 residues. The germline V gene encodes CDR1 MGHRA and CDR2 YSYEKL. CDR3 coding DNA: TGCGCCAGCAGCCAAGATAACGGCGGGGTACGAATGGAGACCCAGTACTTC. Its protein is CASSQDNGGVRMETQYF.

This clonotype was seen more than once but under ten times. V is TRBV6-5 and J is TRBJ1-2; D ambiguous. The CDR3 runs 15 residues. Trimming took off 6 bases at V and 0 bases at J, with 14 bases between the two ends. The germline gives CDR1 MNHEY, CDR2 SVGAGI. In nucleotides, the CDR3 is TGTGCCAGCAGGAAAAGCAGGTCGTCTAACTATGGCTACACCTTC. As protein: CASRKSRSSNYGYTF.

This clonotype was detected ten times or more. The J gene is TRBJ2-1, the V gene TRBV20-1; 12 bases are a match to TRBD2. The CDR3 spans 15 residues. Germline V gene data show CDR1 as DFQATT and CDR2 as SNEGSKA (reference sequence). V dropped 0 bases and J dropped 7; count of bases not matched to a gene: 4. The CDR3 nucleotides are TGCAGTGCTAGAGACTCTAGCGGGGGGGATAATGAGCAGTTCTTC. It codes for CSARDSSGGDNEQFF.

This clonotype was seen at least ten times. The CDR3, as DNA: TGTGCCAGCAGCTTAGAGGGGACAGAGGGGGCGACCCAGTACTTC. Its translation: CASSLEGTEGATQYF. The chain combines TRBV11-2 with TRBJ2-5; 7 nucleotides align to TRBD1. V was clipped by 0 bases and J by 7 bases; unmatched bases: 8. The CDR3 sequence is 15 residues long. Germline V lookup: CDR1 SGHAT, CDR2 FQNNGV.

This clonotype was detected ten times or more. The rearrangement joins TRBV7-2 to TRBJ1-5, with 7 bases matching TRBD1. The CDR3 sequence is 14 residues long. Looked up from germline, CDR1 is SGHTA and CDR2 is FQGNSA. Trimming removed 4 bases from V and 7 bases from J; junction bases left unmatched: 7. In DNA, the CDR3 is TGTGCCAGCAGCTACCTAACAGGGGCCCAGCCCCAGCATTTT. Encoded protein: CASSYLTGAQPQHF.

The rearrangement links TRBV12-3 or TRBV12-4 to TRBJ1-1, with D perhaps matching TRBD1 (6 bases). CDR3 size: 12 residues. V lost 6 bases, J lost 8 bases, and 13 bases lay in between. The DNA for the CDR3 is TGTGCCAGCAGGCCCAGGGGCCCGGAAGCTTTCTTT. It is translated as CASRPRGPEAFF.

This sequence joins TRBV27 and TRBJ1-1, with D possibly TRBD1 on 6 matching bases. Germline CDR1 and CDR2: MNHEY and SMNVEV (reference sequence). Trimming stripped 5 bases from V and 10 bases from J, with 14 bases between. The CDR3 is 12 residues long. This CDR3 reads CASSEQGTRAFF. CDR3 nucleotide sequence: TGTGCCAGCAGTGAACAGGGAACTCGAGCTTTCTTT.

This clonotype has just a few counts. This chain joins TRBV5-5 and TRBJ1-2; D may be TRBD1 (6 bases). The germline CDR1 and CDR2 sequences are SGHKS and YYEKEE (reference sequence). This CDR3 contains 14 residues. Trimming removed 0 bases from V and 3 bases from J, with 9 bases in between. The CDR3 DNA reads as TGTGCCAGCAGCTTGGCCGGGGGCCACTATGGCTACACCTTC. It codes for CASSLAGGHYGYTF.

This clonotype was counted a few times. V is TRBV29-1 and J is TRBJ2-1; D call uncertain. V was cut by 4 bases and J by 2 bases, with 9 bases left in between. This CDR3 has 13 amino acids. Germline CDR1 reads SQVTM; CDR2 reads ANQGSEA. The CDR3, as DNA: TGCAGCGTTGCTCCCGTAGCCTACAATGAGCAGTTCTTC. It specifies CSVAPVAYNEQFF.

This chain uses TRBV29-1 with TRBJ2-1, with a possible D match to TRBD1 (5 bases). The CDR3 runs to 14 residues. Germline CDR1 SQVTM, CDR2 ANQGSEA. With 2 bases removed from V and 10 bases from J, the gap between germline ends came to 18 bases. As DNA, the CDR3 is TGCAGCGTTGAAAGGGGATCCCGGGCGACGGAGCAGTTCTTC. As protein: CSVERGSRATEQFF.

With regard to this clonotype: A single base separates this from a much larger clone, so it may be a read error. The chain uses TRBV20-1 and TRBJ2-1; no reliable D call. This CDR3 has 12 residues. CDR1 and CDR2 (germline): DFQATT, SNEGSKA (reference sequence). The ends were cut back, 1 base at V and 6 bases at J, with 7 bases in the middle. The chain's CDR3 is CSARGFCNEQFF. The CDR3, as DNA: TGCAGTGCTAGAGGGTTCTGCAATGAGCAGTTCTTC.